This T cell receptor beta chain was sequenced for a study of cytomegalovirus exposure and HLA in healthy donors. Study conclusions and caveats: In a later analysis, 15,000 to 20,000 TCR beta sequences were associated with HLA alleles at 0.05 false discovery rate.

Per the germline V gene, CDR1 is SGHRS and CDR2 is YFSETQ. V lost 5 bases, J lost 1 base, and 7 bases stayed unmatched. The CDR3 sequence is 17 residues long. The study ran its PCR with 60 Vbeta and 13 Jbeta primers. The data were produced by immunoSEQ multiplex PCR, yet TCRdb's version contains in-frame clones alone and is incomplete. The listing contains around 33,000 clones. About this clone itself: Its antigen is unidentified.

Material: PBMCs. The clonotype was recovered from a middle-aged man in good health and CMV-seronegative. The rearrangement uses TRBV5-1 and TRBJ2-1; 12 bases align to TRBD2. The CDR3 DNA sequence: TGCGCCAGCAGTTCGACTAGCGGGAGTTATTCCTACAATGAGCAGTTCTTC. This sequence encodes CASSSTSGSYSYNEQFF.